The TCR beta chain described here comes from a study of blood T cell repertoires in COVID-19 (dated by TCRdb to between 2020 and 2021). For the wider study: Samples from collaborators originated in the United States, Italy and Spain and spanned both the acute and convalescent phases of COVID-19. Where HLA class I and class II types were available, the types were taken from metadata supplied by the sample provider, not from assay-based typing. Sample metadata almost always included a de-identified subject ID, COVID-19 status, age in years and sex. The prospective study material was composed of cDNA or gDNA derived from T cells, B-cell-depleted T cells, or PBMCs. Subjects who had been exposed to COVID-19, were actively infected with it, or had recovered from it provided the deeply sampled blood TCRbeta repertoires that made up the dataset. A freely available public database, intended as a resource for researchers studying the immune response to SARS-CoV-2, is where the repertoires were released. Samples came from the ongoing ImmuneRACE study (first 160 participants) plus 1,254 subjects from 6 global collaborators.

There are 16 amino acids in the CDR3, from cysteine to phenylalanine inclusive. Only the CDR3 DNA is retained, 48 bases long and in frame from the first base. For CDR1 and CDR2, the germline V gene lists SGHRS and YFSETQ. V is trimmed back by 4 bases and J by 0 bases, and the junction contains 7 bases that no gene match accounts for. Enrolling through a virtual design, the prospective study's participants ranged in age from roughly 18 to 95 years and lived across approximately 25 United States geographic areas. To assign participants to cohorts, the prospective study relied on clinical history that participants themselves reported in a screening survey and a study questionnaire. ImmuneRACE Cohort 3 recovered participants were defined by two consecutive negative NP/OP PCR tests, healthcare professional clearance, or symptom resolution. Each participant in the prospective study had whole blood, serum and a nasopharyngeal or oropharyngeal swab collected by mobile phlebotomists. Additional blood draws and questionnaires over an approximately two-month period could optionally be provided by prospective study participants. Before DNA extraction, blood samples from the prospective study were shipped at room temperature or frozen.

As regards this clone: It has no known antigen specificity. Within one base of it there is no much larger clone, and no base qualities were kept.

The full study reports these points: Clinical and demographic metadata were provided uncurated, with the amount varying by source and participant.

TCRbeta CDR3 regions were amplified from genomic DNA using the immunoSEQ Assay, a bias-controlled multiplex PCR. The authors' analysis ran thus. The number of nucleated cells in each sample was estimated by amplification of reference gene primers within the assay. To quantify the absolute abundance of each unique TCRbeta CDR3 rearrangement, sequence reads were collapsed and filtered. For each sample, productive Simpson clonality was calculated as the square root of Simpson's diversity index over productive rearrangements. Not all clones reach the TCRdb copy of this immuneACCESS table, which keeps in-frame sequences only. Checked studies attribute under half of the gap to unresolved V genes and leave the rest unexplained. V and J calls plus clone size are reproduced from that table; the DNA served to infer D and trimming. This sample gives 190,000 or so clones in total; 89% of them show up just once. In total, the top ten clones hold roughly 8.8% of the sample.

The clonotype was recovered from a woman between 18 and 30 years old who had recovered from COVID-19. This sequence uses TRBV5-1 and TRBJ1-3, with 7 bases aligning to TRBD1. Material: PBMCs or T cells enriched from blood (not recorded which). This receptor carries the CDR3 CASSGGTVLSGNTIYF. Here is the DNA: TGCGCCAGCAGCGGCGGGACAGTCCTCTCTGGAAACACCATATATTTT.